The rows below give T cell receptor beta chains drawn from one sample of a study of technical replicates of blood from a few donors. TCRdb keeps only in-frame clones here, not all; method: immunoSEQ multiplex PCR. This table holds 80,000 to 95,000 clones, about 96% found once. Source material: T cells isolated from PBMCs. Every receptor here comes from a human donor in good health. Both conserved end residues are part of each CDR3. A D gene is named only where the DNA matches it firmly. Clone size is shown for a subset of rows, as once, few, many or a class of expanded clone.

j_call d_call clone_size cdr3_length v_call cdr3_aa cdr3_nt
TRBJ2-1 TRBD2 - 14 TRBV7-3 CASSPGTINDEQFF TGTGCCAGCAGCCCGGGGACTATTAACGATGAGCAGTTCTTC
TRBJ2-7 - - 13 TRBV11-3 CASSLNRVGEQYF TGTGCCAGCAGCTTAAACAGGGTGGGAGAGCAGTACTTC
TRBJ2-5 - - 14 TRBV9 CASSKLALQETQYF TGTGCCAGCAGCAAACTAGCCCTTCAAGAGACCCAGTACTTC
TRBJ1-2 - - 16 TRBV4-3 CASSLLSTGTSYGYTF TGCGCCAGCAGCCTCCTAAGCACCGGGACATCCTATGGCTACACCTTC
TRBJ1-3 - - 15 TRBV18 CASSQTPSSGNTIYF TGTGCCAGCTCACAGACACCAAGCTCTGGAAACACCATATATTTT
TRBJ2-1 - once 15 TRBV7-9 CASSLTLSSYNEQFF TGTGCCAGCAGCTTAACGCTTAGCTCCTACAATGAGCAGTTCTTC
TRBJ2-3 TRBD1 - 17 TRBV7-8 CASTPFRDRGRSDTQYF TGTGCCAGCACCCCCTTCCGGGACAGGGGGCGCTCAGATACGCAGTATTTT
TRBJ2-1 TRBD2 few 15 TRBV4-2 CASSPGTSGRNEQFF TGTGCCAGCAGCCCTGGGACTAGCGGGAGAAATGAGCAGTTCTTC
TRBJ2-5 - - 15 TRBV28 CASSLLQGREETQYF TGTGCCAGCAGTTTATTGCAGGGCAGAGAAGAGACCCAGTACTTC
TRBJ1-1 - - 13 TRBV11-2 CASSLPGDPGAFF TGTGCCAGCAGTTTGCCGGGAGATCCGGGGGCTTTCTTT
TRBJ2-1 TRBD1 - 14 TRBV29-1 CSGTGGNTYNEQFF TGCAGCGGGACAGGGGGCAACACCTACAATGAGCAGTTCTTC
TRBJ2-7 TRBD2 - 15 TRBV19 CASSMVLAGNYEQYF TGTGCCAGTAGTATGGTTCTAGCGGGAAATTACGAGCAGTACTTC
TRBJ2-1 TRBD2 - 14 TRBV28 CASSFSGGTDEQFF TGTGCCAGCAGTTTTTCGGGAGGGACCGATGAGCAGTTCTTC
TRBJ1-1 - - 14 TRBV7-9 CASSLNTANTEAFF TGTGCCAGCAGCTTAAATACAGCGAACACTGAAGCTTTCTTT
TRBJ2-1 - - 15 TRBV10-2 CAIHPGRRIGNEQFF TGCGCCATCCACCCCGGCAGGCGCATCGGCAATGAGCAGTTCTTC
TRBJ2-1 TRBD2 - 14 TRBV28 CASSSSGRGGEQFF TGTGCCAGCAGCTCTAGCGGGAGGGGAGGTGAGCAGTTCTTC
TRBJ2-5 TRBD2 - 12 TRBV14 CASGASGRTQYF TGTGCCAGCGGGGCTAGCGGGAGGACCCAGTACTTC
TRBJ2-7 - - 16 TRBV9 CASSGQDGQYSYEQYF TGTGCCAGCAGCGGACAGGACGGACAGTACTCCTACGAGCAGTACTTC
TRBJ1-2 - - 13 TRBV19 CASSIGAGHGYTF TGTGCCAGTAGTATAGGGGCAGGCCATGGCTACACCTTC
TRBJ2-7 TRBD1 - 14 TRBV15 CATSKSGTAYEQYF TGTGCCACCAGCAAGTCCGGGACAGCTTACGAGCAGTACTTC
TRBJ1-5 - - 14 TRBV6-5 CASSYNGVGQPQHF TGTGCCAGCAGTTACAACGGGGTGGGTCAGCCCCAGCATTTT
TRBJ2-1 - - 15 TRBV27 CASSFIPVQDNEQFF TGTGCCAGCAGTTTCATACCGGTACAGGACAATGAGCAGTTCTTC